The 7 T cell receptor beta chains given below trace back to one sample, sequenced in a study of OX40 agonist ivuxolimab in advanced cancers. Using immunoSEQ multiplex PCR, the repertoire was profiled, and TCRdb retains in-frame clones only, with some absent. The sample contains tens of thousands of clones, about 88% of which appear only once. Sample: CD4+ or CD8+ T cells sorted from blood, taken in a trial of the OX40 agonist ivuxolimab. Source of these receptors: an adult with an advanced solid tumor such as melanoma, head and neck, liver or kidney cancer.

The chain combines TRBV5-1 with TRBJ2-5; possible D gene TRBD2, 6 bases. This CDR3 contains 17 residues. The germline V and J ends were trimmed by 0 bases and 0 bases, with 15 bases remaining between them. Germline V gene lookup returns CDR1 SGHRS and CDR2 YFSETQ. This CDR3 reads CASSLAVGGGDQETQYF. Here the CDR3 DNA reads TGCGCCAGCAGCTTGGCCGTGGGTGGCGGGGACCAAGAGACCCAGTACTTC.

J is TRBJ1-1 and V is TRBV5-1, with D possibly being TRBD1 (6 bases). Germline values: CDR1 SGHRS, CDR2 YFSETQ. Trimming removed 2 bases at V and 0 bases at J, with 8 bases between. CDR3 length equals 14 residues. In DNA, the CDR3 is TGCGCCAGCAGCTTACAGGGCATGAACACTGAAGCTTTCTTT. Its translation is CASSLQGMNTEAFF.

V gene TRBV2 combines with J gene TRBJ1-3; TRBD1 might be the D (5 bases). This CDR3 has 15 amino acids. Germline lookup yields CDR1 SNHLY and CDR2 FYNNEI. Trimming removed 6 bases at V and 4 bases at J, with 16 bases between. CDR3 coding DNA: TGTGCCAGCAGCGGCCTCCGTAGGGGAGGAAACACCATATATTTT. Protein: CASSGLRRGGNTIYF.

V usage is TRBV4-1 and J usage is TRBJ2-7; 11 nucleotides match TRBD1. Trimming took 4 bases from V and 4 from J; bases not matched to a gene: 9. CDR1 and CDR2 from the germline V gene are MGHRA and YSYEKL. This CDR3 spans 16 amino acids. The CDR3 here is CASSRLPGQGGYEQYF. In nucleotides, the CDR3 is TGCGCCAGCAGCCGTCTGCCGGGACAGGGGGGATACGAGCAGTACTTC.

V is TRBV10-3 and J is TRBJ1-2; possible D gene TRBD1, 5 bases. The CDR3 is 13 residues long. Per the germline V gene, CDR1 is ENHRY and CDR2 is SYGVKD. Trimming pared 8 bases from V and 4 bases from J, leaving 14 bases between. This CDR3 reads CAIYQGSGYGYTF. CDR3 nucleotide sequence: TGTGCCATCTACCAGGGTTCGGGCTATGGCTACACCTTC.

V usage is TRBV9 and J usage is TRBJ2-3; 8 bases line up with TRBD2. CDR1 is SGDLS and CDR2 is YYNGEE in the germline V gene. The CDR3 consists of 14 residues. Trimming took 0 bases from V and 6 from J; bases not matched to a gene: 3. Written as DNA, the CDR3 is TGTGCCAGCAGCGTAGATCAGCGGGGGGATACGCAGTATTTT. This encodes CASSVDQRGDTQYF.

The J gene is TRBJ2-7, the V gene TRBV5-3; D might be TRBD2 (6 bases). TRBV5-3 is designated an ORF whose function remains uncertain. The CDR3 totals 17 residues. V was clipped by 4 bases and J by 4 bases, with 24 bases between them. CDR3 sequence: CARSPLGRTTKKYEQYF. The DNA of the CDR3 is TGTGCCAGAAGCCCACTGGGTCGGACTACCAAAAAATACGAGCAGTACTTC.